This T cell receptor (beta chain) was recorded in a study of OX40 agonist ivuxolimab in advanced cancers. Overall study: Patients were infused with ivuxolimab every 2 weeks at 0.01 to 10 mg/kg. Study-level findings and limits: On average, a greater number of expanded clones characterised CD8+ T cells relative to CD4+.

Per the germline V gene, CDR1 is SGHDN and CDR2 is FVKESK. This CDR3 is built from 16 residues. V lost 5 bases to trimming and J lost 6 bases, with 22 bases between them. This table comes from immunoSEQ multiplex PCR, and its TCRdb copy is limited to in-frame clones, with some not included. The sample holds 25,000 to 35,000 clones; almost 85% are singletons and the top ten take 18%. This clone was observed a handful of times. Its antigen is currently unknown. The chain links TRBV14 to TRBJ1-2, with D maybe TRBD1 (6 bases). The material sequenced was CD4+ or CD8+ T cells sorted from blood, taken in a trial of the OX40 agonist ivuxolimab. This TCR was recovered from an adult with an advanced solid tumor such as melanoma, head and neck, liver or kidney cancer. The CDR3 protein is CASSNIIGYRVHGYTF. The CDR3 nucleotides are TGTGCCAGCAGCAACATTATCGGTTACAGGGTTCATGGCTACACCTTC.